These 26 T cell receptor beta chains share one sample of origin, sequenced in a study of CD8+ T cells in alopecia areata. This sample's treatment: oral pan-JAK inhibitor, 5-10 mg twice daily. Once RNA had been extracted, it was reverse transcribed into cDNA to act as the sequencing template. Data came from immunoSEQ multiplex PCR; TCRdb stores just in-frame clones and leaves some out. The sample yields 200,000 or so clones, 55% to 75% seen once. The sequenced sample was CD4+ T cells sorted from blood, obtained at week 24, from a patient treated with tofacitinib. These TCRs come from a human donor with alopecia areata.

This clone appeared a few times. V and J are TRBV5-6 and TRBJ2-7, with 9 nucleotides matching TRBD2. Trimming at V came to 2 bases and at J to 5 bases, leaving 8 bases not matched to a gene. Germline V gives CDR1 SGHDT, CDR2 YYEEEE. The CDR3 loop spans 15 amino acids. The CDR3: CASSFFGTSFHEQYF. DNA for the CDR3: TGTGCCAGCAGCTTCTTCGGGACTAGCTTCCACGAGCAGTACTTC.

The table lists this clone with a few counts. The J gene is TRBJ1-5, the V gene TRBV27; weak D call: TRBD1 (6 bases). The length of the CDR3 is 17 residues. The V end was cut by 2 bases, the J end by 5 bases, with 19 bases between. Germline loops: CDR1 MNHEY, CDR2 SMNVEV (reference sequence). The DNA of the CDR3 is TGTGCCAGCAGTTTACCAGAAGCACAGGGTAGAGATCAGCCCCAGCATTTT. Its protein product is CASSLPEAQGRDQPQHF.

The CDR3 spells CASSLLWEQTQYF. The CDR3 DNA reads as TGTGCCAGCAGCCTACTTTGGGAGCAGACCCAGTACTTC. This chain uses TRBV28 with TRBJ2-5, with TRBD2 as a possible D gene (5 bases). The V gene lost 6 bases and the J gene lost 6 bases, with 14 bases spanning the gap. CDR1 MDHEN and CDR2 SYDVKM come from the germline V gene. This CDR3 spans 13 amino acids.

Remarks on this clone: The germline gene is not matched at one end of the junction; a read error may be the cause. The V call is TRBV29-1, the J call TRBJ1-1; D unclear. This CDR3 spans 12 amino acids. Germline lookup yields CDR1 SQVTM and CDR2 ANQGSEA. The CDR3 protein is CSVRTPNAEAFF. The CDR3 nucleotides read TGCAGCGTGAGGACCCCGAACGCTGAAGCTTTCTTT.

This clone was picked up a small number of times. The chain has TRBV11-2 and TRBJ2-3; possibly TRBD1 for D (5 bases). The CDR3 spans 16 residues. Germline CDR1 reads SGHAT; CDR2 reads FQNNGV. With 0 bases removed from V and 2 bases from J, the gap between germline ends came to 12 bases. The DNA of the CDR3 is TGTGCCAGCAGCTTAGATCCCGCGGACACCACAGATACGCAGTATTTT. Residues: CASSLDPADTTDTQYF.

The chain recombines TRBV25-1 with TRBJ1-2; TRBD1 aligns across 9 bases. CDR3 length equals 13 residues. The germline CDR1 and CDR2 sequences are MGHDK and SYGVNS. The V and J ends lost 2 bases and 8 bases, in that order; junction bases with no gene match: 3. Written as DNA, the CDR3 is TGTGCCAGCAGTGAACCCGGACAGGGGGGCTACACCTTC. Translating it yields CASSEPGQGGYTF.

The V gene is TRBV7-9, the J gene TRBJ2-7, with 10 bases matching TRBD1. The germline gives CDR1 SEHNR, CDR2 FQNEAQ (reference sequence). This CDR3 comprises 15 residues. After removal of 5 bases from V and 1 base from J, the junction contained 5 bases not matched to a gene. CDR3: CASSPRTGGSYEQYF. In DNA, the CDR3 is TGTGCCAGCAGCCCACGGACAGGGGGGTCCTACGAGCAGTACTTC.

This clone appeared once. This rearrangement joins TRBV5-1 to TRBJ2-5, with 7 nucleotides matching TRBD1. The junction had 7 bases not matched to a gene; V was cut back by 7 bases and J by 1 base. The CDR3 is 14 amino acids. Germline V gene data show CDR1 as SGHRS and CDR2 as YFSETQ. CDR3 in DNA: TGCGCCAGCGTTGCCGGGACAGCCCAAGAGACCCAGTACTTC. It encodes CASVAGTAQETQYF.

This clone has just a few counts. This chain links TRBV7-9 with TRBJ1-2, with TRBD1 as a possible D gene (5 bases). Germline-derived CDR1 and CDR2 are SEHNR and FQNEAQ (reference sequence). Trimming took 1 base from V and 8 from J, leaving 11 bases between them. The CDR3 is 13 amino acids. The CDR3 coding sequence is TGTGCCAGCAGCTTAGGTGACAGAGGGGGCTACACCTTC. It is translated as CASSLGDRGGYTF.

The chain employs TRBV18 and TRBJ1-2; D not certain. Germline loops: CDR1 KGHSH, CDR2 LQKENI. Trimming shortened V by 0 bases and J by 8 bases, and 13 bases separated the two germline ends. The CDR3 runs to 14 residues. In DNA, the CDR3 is TGTGCCAGCTCACCACCGGCGCGCTCTTTCGGCTACACCTTC. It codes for CASSPPARSFGYTF.

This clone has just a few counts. The CDR3 coding sequence is TGTGCCAGCAGCCCGGGACAGAACAATGAAAAACTGTTTTTT. Residues: CASSPGQNNEKLFF. The chain combines TRBV9 with TRBJ1-4; TRBD1 matches 7 bases. CDR1 and CDR2 from the germline V gene are SGDLS and YYNGEE. Losses at the gene ends were 4 bases for V and 5 bases for J; bases not matched to a gene: 5. This CDR3 is 14 amino acids long. The full variable domain, with the rest looked up from reference TRBV9 and TRBJ1-4, is DSGVTQTPKHLITATGQRVTLRCSPRSGDLSVYWYQQSLDQGLQFLIQYYNGEERAKGNILERFSAQQFPDLHSELNLSSLELGDSALYFCASSPGQNNEKLFFGSGTQLSVL.

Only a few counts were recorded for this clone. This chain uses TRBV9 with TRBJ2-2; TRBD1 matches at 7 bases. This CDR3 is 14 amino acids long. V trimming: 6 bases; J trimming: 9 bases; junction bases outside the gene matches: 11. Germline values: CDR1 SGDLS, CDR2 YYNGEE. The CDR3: CASTPLQGDRELFF. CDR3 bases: TGTGCCAGCACCCCTCTCCAGGGGGATCGGGAGCTGTTTTTT.

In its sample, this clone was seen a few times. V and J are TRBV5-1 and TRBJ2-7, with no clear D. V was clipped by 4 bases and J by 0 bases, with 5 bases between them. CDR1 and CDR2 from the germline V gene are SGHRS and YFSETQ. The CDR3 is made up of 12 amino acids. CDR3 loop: CASSPFSYEQYF. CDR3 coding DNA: TGCGCCAGCAGCCCTTTCTCCTACGAGCAGTACTTC.

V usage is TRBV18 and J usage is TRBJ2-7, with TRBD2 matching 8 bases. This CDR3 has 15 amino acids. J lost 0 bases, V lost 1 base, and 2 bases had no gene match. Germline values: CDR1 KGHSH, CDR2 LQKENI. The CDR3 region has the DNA TGTGCCAGCTCACCACAGAGCGGGAGCTCCTACGAGCAGTACTTC. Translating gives CASSPQSGSSYEQYF.

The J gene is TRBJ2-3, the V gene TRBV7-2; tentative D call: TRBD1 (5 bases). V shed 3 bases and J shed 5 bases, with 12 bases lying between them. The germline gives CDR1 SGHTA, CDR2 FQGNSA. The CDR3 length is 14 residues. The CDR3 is CASSLSFQGDTQYF. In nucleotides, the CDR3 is TGTGCCAGCAGCTTGTCCTTCCAGGGAGATACGCAGTATTTT.

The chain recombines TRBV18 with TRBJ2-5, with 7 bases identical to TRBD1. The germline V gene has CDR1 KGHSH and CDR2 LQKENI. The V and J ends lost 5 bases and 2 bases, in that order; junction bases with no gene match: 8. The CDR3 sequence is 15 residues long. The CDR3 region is CASSNRQGEQETQYF. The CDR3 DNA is TGTGCCAGCTCAAATCGACAGGGCGAACAAGAGACCCAGTACTTC.

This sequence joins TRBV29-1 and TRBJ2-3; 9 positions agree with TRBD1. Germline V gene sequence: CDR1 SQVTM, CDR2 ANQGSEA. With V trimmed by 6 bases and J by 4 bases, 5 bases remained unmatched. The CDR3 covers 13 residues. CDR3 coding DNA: TGCAGCGTCCCGGGACAGGGTGCAGATACGCAGTATTTT. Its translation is CSVPGQGADTQYF.

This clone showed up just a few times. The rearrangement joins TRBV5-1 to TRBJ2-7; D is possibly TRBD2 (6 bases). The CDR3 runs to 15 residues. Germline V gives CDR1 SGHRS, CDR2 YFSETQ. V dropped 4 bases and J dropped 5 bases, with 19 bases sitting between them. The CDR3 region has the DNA TGCGCCAGCAGCGAGGGATCGGGAGCACCCCACGAGCAGTACTTC. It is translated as CASSEGSGAPHEQYF.

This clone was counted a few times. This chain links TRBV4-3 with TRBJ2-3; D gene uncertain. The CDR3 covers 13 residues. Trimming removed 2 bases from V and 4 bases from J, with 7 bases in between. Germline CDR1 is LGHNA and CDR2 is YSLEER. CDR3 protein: CASSQRTPDTQYF. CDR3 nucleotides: TGCGCCAGCAGCCAAAGAACCCCAGATACGCAGTATTTT.

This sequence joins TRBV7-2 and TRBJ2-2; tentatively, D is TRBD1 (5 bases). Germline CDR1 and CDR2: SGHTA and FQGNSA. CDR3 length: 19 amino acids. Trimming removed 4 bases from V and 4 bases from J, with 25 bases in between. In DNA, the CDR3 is TGTGCCAGCAGCTCATATCTTGTGACAGACTTAAGGGGCACCGGGGAGCTGTTTTTT. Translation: CASSSYLVTDLRGTGELFF.

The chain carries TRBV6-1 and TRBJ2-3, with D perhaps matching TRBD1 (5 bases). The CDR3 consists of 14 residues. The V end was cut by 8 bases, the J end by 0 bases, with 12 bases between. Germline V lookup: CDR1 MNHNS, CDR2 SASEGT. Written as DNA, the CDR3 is TGTGCCAGCCTTGTGCAGGGTAGCACAGATACGCAGTATTTT. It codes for CASLVQGSTDTQYF.

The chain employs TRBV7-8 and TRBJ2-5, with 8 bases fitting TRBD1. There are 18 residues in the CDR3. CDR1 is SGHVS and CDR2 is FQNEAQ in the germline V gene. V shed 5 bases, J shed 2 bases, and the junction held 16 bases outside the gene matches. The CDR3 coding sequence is TGTGCCAGCAGCCGCCATCAGGGGGCAAGGTTAAAGCAAGAGACCCAGTACTTC. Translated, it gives CASSRHQGARLKQETQYF.

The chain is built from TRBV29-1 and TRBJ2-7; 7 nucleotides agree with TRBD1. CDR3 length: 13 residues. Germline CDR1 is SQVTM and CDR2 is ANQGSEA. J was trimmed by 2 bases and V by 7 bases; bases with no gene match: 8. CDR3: CSAARGPTYEQYF. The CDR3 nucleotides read TGCAGCGCTGCGAGGGGGCCTACCTACGAGCAGTACTTC.

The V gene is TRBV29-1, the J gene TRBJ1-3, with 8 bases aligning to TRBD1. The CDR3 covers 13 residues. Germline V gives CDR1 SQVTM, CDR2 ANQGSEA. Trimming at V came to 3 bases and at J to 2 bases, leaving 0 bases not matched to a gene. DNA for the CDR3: TGCAGCGTTGACAGGGGGCCTGGAAACACCATATATTTT. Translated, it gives CSVDRGPGNTIYF.

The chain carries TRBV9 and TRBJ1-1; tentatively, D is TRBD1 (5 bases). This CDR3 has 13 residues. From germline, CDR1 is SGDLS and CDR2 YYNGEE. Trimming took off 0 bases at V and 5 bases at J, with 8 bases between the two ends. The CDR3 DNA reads TGTGCCAGCAGCGTAGTGGAGGGGACTGAAGCTTTCTTT. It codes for CASSVVEGTEAFF. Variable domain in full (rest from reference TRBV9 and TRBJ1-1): DSGVTQTPKHLITATGQRVTLRCSPRSGDLSVYWYQQSLDQGLQFLIQYYNGEERAKGNILERFSAQQFPDLHSELNLSSLELGDSALYFCASSVVEGTEAFFGQGTRLTVV.

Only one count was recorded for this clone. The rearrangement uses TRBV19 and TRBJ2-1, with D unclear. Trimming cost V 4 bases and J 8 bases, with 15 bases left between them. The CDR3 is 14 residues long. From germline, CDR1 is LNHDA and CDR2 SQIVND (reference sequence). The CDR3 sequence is CASSNRSRYHEQFF. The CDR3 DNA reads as TGTGCCAGTAGTAATAGGTCGAGGTACCATGAGCAGTTCTTC. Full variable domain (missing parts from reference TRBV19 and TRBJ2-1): DGGITQSPKYLFRKEGQNVTLSCEQNLNHDAMYWYRQDPGQGLRLIYYSQIVNDFQKGDIAEGYSVSREKKESFPLTVTSAQKNPTAFYLCASSNRSRYHEQFFGPGTRLTVL.